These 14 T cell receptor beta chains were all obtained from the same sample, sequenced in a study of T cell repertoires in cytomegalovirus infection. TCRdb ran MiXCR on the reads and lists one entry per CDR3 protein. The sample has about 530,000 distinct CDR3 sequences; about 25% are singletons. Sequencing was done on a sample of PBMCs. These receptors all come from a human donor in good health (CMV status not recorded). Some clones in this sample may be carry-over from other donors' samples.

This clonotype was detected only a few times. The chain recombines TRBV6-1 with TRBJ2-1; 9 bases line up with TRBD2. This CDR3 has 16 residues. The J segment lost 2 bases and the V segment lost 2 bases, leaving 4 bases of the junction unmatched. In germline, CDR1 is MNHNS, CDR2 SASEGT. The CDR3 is CASSETLAGAYNEQFF. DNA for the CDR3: TGTGCCAGCAGTGAAACCTTAGCGGGGGCCTACAATGAGCAGTTCTTC.

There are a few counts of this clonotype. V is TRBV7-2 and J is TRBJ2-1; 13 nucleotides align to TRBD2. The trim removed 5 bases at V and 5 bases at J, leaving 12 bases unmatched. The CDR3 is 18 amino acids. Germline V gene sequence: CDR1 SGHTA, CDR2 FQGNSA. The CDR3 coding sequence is TGTGCCAGCAGCCCAACCGGGACTAGCGGGGAACTCAACAATGAGCAGTTCTTC. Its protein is CASSPTGTSGELNNEQFF.

CDR3 residues: CASSPYGVGGMKQFF. CDR3 in DNA: TGTGCCAGCAGCCCCTACGGGGTTGGGGGAATGAAGCAGTTCTTC. The chain carries TRBV14 and TRBJ2-1, with D perhaps TRBD1 or TRBD2 (5 bases each). The V end lost 4 bases, the J end lost 11 bases, and 21 bases lay between the germline ends. The CDR3 runs 15 residues. Germline V gene sequence: CDR1 SGHDN, CDR2 FVKESK.

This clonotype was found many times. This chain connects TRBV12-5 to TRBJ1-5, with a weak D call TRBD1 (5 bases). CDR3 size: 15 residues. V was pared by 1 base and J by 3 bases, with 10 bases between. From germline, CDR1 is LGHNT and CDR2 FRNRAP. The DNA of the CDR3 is TGTGCTAGTGGTTTGGGGGGGTATGACAATCAGCCCCAGCATTTT. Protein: CASGLGGYDNQPQHF.

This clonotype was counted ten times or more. The CDR3 bases are TGTGCCAGCAGCGGGGAGACCCAGTACTTC. This sequence encodes CASSGETQYF. The chain has TRBV7-9 and TRBJ2-5; no clear D gene. This CDR3 spans 10 amino acids. Germline V gene lookup returns CDR1 SEHNR and CDR2 FQNEAQ (reference sequence). V lost 5 bases, J lost 5 bases, and 3 bases lay in between. The full variable domain, with the rest looked up from reference TRBV7-9 and TRBJ2-5, is DTGVSQNPRHKITKRGQNVTFRCDPISEHNRLYWYRQTLGQGPEFLTYFQNEAQLEKSRLLSDRFSAERPKGSFSTLEIQRTEQGDSAMYLCASSGETQYFGPGTRLLVL.

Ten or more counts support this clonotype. CDR3 loop: CASSYGLQGFSQPNEQFF. The CDR3 DNA is TGTGCCAGCAGTTACGGCCTACAGGGTTTCTCCCAACCCAATGAGCAGTTCTTC. This chain connects TRBV6-6 to TRBJ2-1, with a weak D call TRBD1 (6 bases). Trimming took off 2 bases at V and 6 bases at J, with 23 bases between the two ends. Germline V CDR1 and CDR2: MNHNY, SVGAGI (reference sequence). This CDR3 comprises 18 residues.

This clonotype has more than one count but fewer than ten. CDR3 coding DNA: TGTGCCAGTAACAGGGCCTCGGCGGGCCAAGAGACCCAGTACTTC. Its translation is CASNRASAGQETQYF. The chain is built from TRBV19 and TRBJ2-5, with a tentative D call TRBD1 (6 bases). This CDR3 has 15 residues. CDR1 is LNHDA and CDR2 is SQIVND in the germline V gene (reference sequence). The ends were cut back, 7 bases at V and 1 base at J, with 16 bases in the middle.

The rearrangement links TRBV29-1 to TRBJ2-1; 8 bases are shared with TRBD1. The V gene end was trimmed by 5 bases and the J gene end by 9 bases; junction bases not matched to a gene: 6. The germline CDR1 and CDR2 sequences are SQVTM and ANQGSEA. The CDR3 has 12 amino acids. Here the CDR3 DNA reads TGCAGCGTTATTGGGACAGGCGGTGAGCAGTTCTTC. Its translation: CSVIGTGGEQFF.

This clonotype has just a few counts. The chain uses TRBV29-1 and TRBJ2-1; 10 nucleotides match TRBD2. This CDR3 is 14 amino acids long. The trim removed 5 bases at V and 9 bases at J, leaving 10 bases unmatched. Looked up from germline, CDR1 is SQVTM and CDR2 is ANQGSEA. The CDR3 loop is CSVRRLAGVSEQFF. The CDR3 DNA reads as TGCAGCGTTCGCCGGCTAGCGGGAGTATCTGAGCAGTTCTTC.

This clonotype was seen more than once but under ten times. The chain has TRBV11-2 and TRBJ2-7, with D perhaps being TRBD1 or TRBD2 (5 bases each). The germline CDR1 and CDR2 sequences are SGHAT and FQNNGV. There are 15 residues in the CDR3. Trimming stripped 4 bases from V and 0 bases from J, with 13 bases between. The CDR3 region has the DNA TGTGCCAGCAGCTCTCGGGGCGGACTCTCCTACGAGCAGTACGTC. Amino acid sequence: CASSSRGGLSYEQYV.

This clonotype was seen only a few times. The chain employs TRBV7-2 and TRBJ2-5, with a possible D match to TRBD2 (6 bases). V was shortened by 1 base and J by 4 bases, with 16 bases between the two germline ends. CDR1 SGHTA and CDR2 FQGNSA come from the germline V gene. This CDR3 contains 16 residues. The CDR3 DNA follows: TGTGCCAGCAGCTTAGGATCGGGAGTGCCTGGAGAGACCCAGTACTTC. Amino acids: CASSLGSGVPGETQYF.

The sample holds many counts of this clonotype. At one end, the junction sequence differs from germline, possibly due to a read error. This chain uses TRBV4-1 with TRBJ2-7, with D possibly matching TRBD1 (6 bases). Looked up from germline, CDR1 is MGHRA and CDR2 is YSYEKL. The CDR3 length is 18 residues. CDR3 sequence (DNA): TGCGCCAGCAGCGAAGAAACTACGACAGGATTAAGCTCCTACGAGCAGTACTTC. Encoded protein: CASSEETTTGLSSYEQYF.

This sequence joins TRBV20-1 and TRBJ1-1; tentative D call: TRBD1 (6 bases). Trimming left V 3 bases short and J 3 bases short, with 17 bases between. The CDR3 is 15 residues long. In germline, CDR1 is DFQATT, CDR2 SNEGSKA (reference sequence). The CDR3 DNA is TGCAGTGCTAGCAATTTATTCGGGGGCCACACTGAAGCTTTCTTT. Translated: CSASNLFGGHTEAFF.

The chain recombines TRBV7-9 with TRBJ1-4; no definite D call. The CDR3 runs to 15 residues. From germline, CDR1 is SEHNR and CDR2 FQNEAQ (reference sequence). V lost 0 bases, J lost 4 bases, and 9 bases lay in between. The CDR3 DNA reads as TGTGCCAGCAGCTTAGCGCTGGACGGTAATGAAAAACTGTTTTTT. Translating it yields CASSLALDGNEKLFF.